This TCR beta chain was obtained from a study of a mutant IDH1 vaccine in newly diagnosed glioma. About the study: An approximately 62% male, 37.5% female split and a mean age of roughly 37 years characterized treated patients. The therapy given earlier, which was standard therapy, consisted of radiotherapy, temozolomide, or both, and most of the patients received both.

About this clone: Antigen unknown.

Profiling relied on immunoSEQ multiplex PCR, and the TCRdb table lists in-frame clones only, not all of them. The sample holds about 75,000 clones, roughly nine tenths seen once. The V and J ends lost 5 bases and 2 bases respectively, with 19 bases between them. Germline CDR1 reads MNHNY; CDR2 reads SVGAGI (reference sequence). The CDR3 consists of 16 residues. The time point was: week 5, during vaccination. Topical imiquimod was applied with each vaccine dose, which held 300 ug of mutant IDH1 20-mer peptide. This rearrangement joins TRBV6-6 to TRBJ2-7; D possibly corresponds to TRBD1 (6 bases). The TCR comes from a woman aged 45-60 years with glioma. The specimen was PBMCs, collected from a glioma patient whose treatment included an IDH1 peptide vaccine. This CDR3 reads CASSPKGVPLTYEQYF. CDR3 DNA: TGTGCCAGCAGTCCCAAGGGGGTACCGCTCACCTACGAGCAGTACTTC.